The clone carrying this TCR beta chain was seen at least ten times. These data originate in a study of T cells in Graves' hyperthyroidism and ophthalmopathy. What was amplified from RNA transcripts were TCR beta CDR3 regions. A first-round RT-PCR of the TCR CDR3 used the HTBI primer set. TCRdb independently ran MiXCR on the multiplex PCR reads; one entry per CDR3 protein. Of 450,000 to 650,000 distinct CDR3 sequences in the sample, under 25% are singletons; the top ten hold approximately 25%. V trimming: 6 bases; J trimming: 6 bases; junction bases outside the gene matches: 6. The CDR3 runs 13 residues.

The specimen sequenced was blood. The V gene is TRBV12-3 or TRBV12-4, the J gene TRBJ1-2; TRBD1 matches at 8 bases. The clonotype comes from a man younger than 35 with Graves' hyperthyroidism. CDR3 in DNA: TGTGCCAGCAGCTTGACAGGGGCACATGGCTACACCTTC. It translates to CASSLTGAHGYTF.